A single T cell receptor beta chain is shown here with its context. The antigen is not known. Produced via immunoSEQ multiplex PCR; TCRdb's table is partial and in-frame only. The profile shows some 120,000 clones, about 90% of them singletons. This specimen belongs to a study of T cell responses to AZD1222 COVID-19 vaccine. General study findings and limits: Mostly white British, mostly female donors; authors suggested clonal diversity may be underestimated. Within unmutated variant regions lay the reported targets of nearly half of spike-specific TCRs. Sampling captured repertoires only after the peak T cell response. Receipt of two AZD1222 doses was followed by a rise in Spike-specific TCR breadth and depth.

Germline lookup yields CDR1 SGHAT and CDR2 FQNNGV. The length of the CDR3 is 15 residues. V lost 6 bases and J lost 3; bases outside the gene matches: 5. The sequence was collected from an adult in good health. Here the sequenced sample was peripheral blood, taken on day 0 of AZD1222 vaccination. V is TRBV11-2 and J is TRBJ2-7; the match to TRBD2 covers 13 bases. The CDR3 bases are TGTGCCAGCAGAAGGGGACTAGCGGGGTACTACGAGCAGTACTTC. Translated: CASRRGLAGYYEQYF.